One and the same sample provided the 6 T cell receptor beta chains below, sequenced in a study of T cell changes during pregnancy in multiple sclerosis. Using immunoSEQ multiplex PCR, the repertoire was profiled, and TCRdb retains in-frame clones only, with some absent. The table shows about 56,000 clones, with about 83% occurring only once. Sequences were obtained from peripheral blood from another person, used as feeder cells. The receptors originated from a human donor whose cells served as feeder cells for cultures in a pregnancy study.

The V call is TRBV7-8, the J call TRBJ2-1, with TRBD2 matching over 14 bases. The length of the CDR3 is 20 residues. J lost 2 bases, V lost 5 bases, and 14 bases had no gene match. Per germline, CDR1 SGHVS and CDR2 FQNEAQ. The CDR3 protein is CASSAGLAGGYTPTYNEQFF. The CDR3 DNA is TGTGCCAGCAGCGCCGGACTAGCGGGGGGCTACACCCCAACCTACAATGAGCAGTTCTTC.

The chain couples TRBV27 to TRBJ2-7; possible D gene TRBD1, 7 bases. This CDR3 comprises 16 residues. V was clipped by 4 bases and J by 2 bases, with 18 bases between them. CDR1 and CDR2 from the germline V gene are MNHEY and SMNVEV (reference sequence). CDR3: CASSWGRTGDPYEQYF. CDR3 coding DNA: TGTGCCAGCAGTTGGGGGAGGACAGGAGACCCCTACGAGCAGTACTTC.

The CDR3 region has the DNA TGTGCCAGCAGCTTCCCCCCTAATCAGCCCCAGCATTTT. This encodes CASSFPPNQPQHF. The J gene is TRBJ1-5, the V gene TRBV11-2; no clear D. With 3 bases removed from V and 4 bases from J, the gap between germline ends came to 7 bases. The CDR3 spans 13 residues. Germline assignment: CDR1 SGHAT and CDR2 FQNNGV. The full variable domain, its missing parts supplied by reference TRBV11-2 and TRBJ1-5, is EAGVAQSPRYKIIEKRQSVAFWCNPISGHATLYWYQQILGQGPKLLIQFQNNGVVDDSQLPKDRFSAERLKGVDSTLKIQPAKLEDSAVYLCASSFPPNQPQHFGDGTRLSIL.

The chain's CDR3 is CASSSQGTEAFF. The CDR3 nucleotides are TGTGCCAGCTCATCACAGGGCACTGAAGCTTTCTTT. The chain uses TRBV18 and TRBJ1-1; a weak D match, TRBD1 (6 bases). V dropped 5 bases and J dropped 4 bases, with 8 bases sitting between them. The CDR3 is made up of 12 amino acids. CDR1 is KGHSH and CDR2 is LQKENI in the germline V gene.

V gene TRBV5-6 combines with J gene TRBJ2-3; D is possibly TRBD1 (5 bases). Germline V gene lookup returns CDR1 SGHDT and CDR2 YYEEEE. V was clipped by 5 bases and J by 4 bases, with 20 bases between them. The CDR3 is 16 residues long. The CDR3 coding sequence is TGTGCCAGCAGTGCGTTGGGGTCAAGGGGCGCAGATACGCAGTATTTT. This sequence encodes CASSALGSRGADTQYF.

The chain carries TRBV6-1 and TRBJ1-3; D gene ambiguous. Per the germline V gene, CDR1 is MNHNS and CDR2 is SASEGT. Trimming left V 0 bases short and J 0 bases short, with 15 bases between. The length of the CDR3 is 18 residues. The CDR3 protein is CASSEAGRLLFSGNTIYF. In DNA form, the CDR3 reads TGTGCCAGCAGTGAAGCGGGCAGATTGCTATTCTCTGGAAACACCATATATTTT.